These 22 T cell receptor beta chains were sequenced from one sample in a study of response to subunit inactivated influenza vaccine. TCRdb used MiXCR to reprocess the RT-PCR reads, holding one entry per CDR3 protein. The sample consists of more than 400,000 distinct CDR3 sequences, roughly 7.9% of them appearing once. The sequences come from PBMCs from blood, collected 23 to 25 months after vaccination. The receptors come from a man between 50 and 69 years old who received an inactivated influenza vaccine.

The chain carries TRBV12-3 or TRBV12-4 and TRBJ2-2, with TRBD2 matching 12 bases. CDR3 length: 17 residues. V lost 3 bases and J lost 6; bases outside the gene matches: 8. The chain's CDR3 is CASSFGWTSGAPGELFF. The CDR3 DNA reads TGTGCCAGCAGTTTCGGTTGGACTAGCGGGGCCCCCGGGGAGCTGTTTTTT.

This chain connects TRBV7-8 to TRBJ2-5; D perhaps matches TRBD1 (6 bases). The CDR3 covers 14 residues. V was pared by 3 bases and J by 5 bases, with 13 bases between. Germline CDR1 SGHVS, CDR2 FQNEAQ. The CDR3 sequence: CASSLGAVLETQYF. CDR3 sequence (DNA): TGTGCCAGCAGCTTGGGGGCGGTTTTGGAGACCCAGTACTTC.

V and J are TRBV18 and TRBJ2-1; D remains unclear. CDR1 is KGHSH, CDR2 LQKENI, per germline. The length of the CDR3 is 15 residues. Between the trimmed V and J ends, which lost 4 bases and 5 bases, there was a span of 15 bases. The CDR3 loop reads CASSHANEMNNEQFF. The CDR3 DNA reads as TGTGCCAGCTCACACGCTAACGAAATGAACAATGAGCAGTTCTTC.

In this sample, this clonotype turned up a few times. This chain connects TRBV24-1 to TRBJ2-3, with 8 bases fitting TRBD2. The CDR3 is made up of 17 amino acids. V gave up 1 base and J gave up 1 base; unmatched junction bases: 6. The germline V gene encodes CDR1 KGHDR and CDR2 SFDVKD. The CDR3 DNA follows: TGTGCCACCAGTGATTTCGGGCGGGAGGTCGGCACAGATACGCAGTATTTT. This translates into CATSDFGREVGTDTQYF.

This clonotype has more than one count but fewer than ten. The V and J genes are TRBV10-3 and TRBJ2-7; D is possibly TRBD2 (5 bases). The CDR3 loop spans 14 amino acids. The germline V gene has CDR1 ENHRY and CDR2 SYGVKD. Between the trimmed V and J ends, which lost 3 bases and 0 bases, there was a span of 9 bases. DNA for the CDR3: TGTGCCATCAGTGATACTACTAGCTCCTACGAGCAGTACTTC. Encoded protein: CAISDTTSSYEQYF.

Turning to this clonotype: This may be a read error, as it is one base from a much larger clone. The gene calls are TRBV12-3 or TRBV12-4 and TRBJ1-6; D uncertain. V dropped 6 bases and J dropped 11 bases, with 11 bases sitting between them. The CDR3 runs to 12 residues. For the CDR3, the DNA is TGTGCCAGCAGAGATTTCAATCCACCCCTCCACTTT. This codes for CASRDFNPPLHF.

The CDR3 DNA sequence: TGTGCCAGCAGCCCCCGGGACAGTCGACGACCCGCGAACACCGGGGAGCTGTTTTTT. Translation gives CASSPRDSRRPANTGELFF. The rearrangement links TRBV11-1 to TRBJ2-2; 7 nucleotides agree with TRBD1. J lost 0 bases, V lost 5 bases, and 15 bases had no gene match. Germline CDR1 SGHAT, CDR2 FQDESV (reference sequence). There are 19 residues in the CDR3.

In regard to this clonotype: One end of the junction varies from germline; a read error may be responsible. The chain has TRBV3-1 and TRBJ2-7; D call uncertain. The CDR3 length is 14 residues. Germline CDR1 and CDR2: LGHDT and YNNKEL (reference sequence). As DNA, the CDR3 is TGTTCCAGCAGCCAAGATAATTGGTCCTACGAGCAGTACTTC. It specifies CSSSQDNWSYEQYF.

The CDR3 protein is CASSLDLLRLAKNIQYF. The CDR3 nucleotides are TGTGCCAGCAGCTTAGATCTCCTGAGACTAGCCAAAAACATTCAGTACTTC. This chain uses TRBV11-2 with TRBJ2-4; D remains unclear. V lost 0 bases and J lost 0, with 12 bases in between. The germline V gene has CDR1 SGHAT and CDR2 FQNNGV. This CDR3 has 17 amino acids.

This clonotype was observed many times. The V call is TRBV10-3, the J call TRBJ2-1; TRBD2 matches 7 bases. Germline CDR1 and CDR2: ENHRY and SYGVKD. The CDR3 sequence is 14 residues long. The ends lost 5 bases at V and 9 bases at J; junction bases unmatched: 10. CDR3 nucleotides: TGTGCCATCAGTTGGGGGGGTACGGGTAGTGAGCAGTTCTTC. Its protein product is CAISWGGTGSEQFF.

In its sample, this clonotype was seen many times. The V gene is TRBV7-3, the J gene TRBJ2-2, with 13 bases fitting TRBD2. Per germline, CDR1 SGHTA and CDR2 FQGTGA. This CDR3 is built from 20 residues. With 5 bases clipped from V and 7 bases from J, the junction kept 19 bases outside the gene matches. This CDR3 reads CASSIQPLLAGGPKNGELFF. The CDR3 coding sequence is TGTGCCAGCAGCATTCAACCCTTACTAGCGGGAGGGCCTAAGAACGGGGAGCTGTTTTTT.

This chain links TRBV18 with TRBJ1-4; D gene uncertain. V was cut by 6 bases and J by 5 bases, with 13 bases left in between. The CDR3 covers 14 residues. Looked up from germline, CDR1 is KGHSH and CDR2 is LQKENI. The CDR3 DNA is TGTGCCAGCTCGTATGAGACGCCGAATGAAAAACTGTTTTTT. It translates to CASSYETPNEKLFF.

This clonotype was seen ten or more times. This chain links TRBV20-1 with TRBJ2-5; D assignment may be TRBD1 or TRBD2 (5 bases each). Germline V lookup: CDR1 DFQATT, CDR2 SNEGSKA (reference sequence). The V and J ends lost 2 bases and 5 bases respectively, with 12 bases between them. CDR3 size: 13 residues. CDR3: CSARSPWGETQYF. CDR3 DNA sequence: TGCAGTGCTAGATCCCCGTGGGGGGAGACCCAGTACTTC.

V usage is TRBV20-1 and J usage is TRBJ2-7; 9 bases fit TRBD2. Germline V gives CDR1 DFQATT, CDR2 SNEGSKA (reference sequence). This CDR3 spans 15 amino acids. V was clipped by 2 bases and J by 1 base; unmatched bases: 6. CDR3 amino acids: CSARRLAGPSYEQYF. CDR3 DNA: TGCAGTGCTAGACGGCTAGCGGGACCTTCCTACGAGCAGTACTTC.

The chain employs TRBV28 and TRBJ1-3; no clear D gene. Trimming took 3 bases from V and 0 from J, leaving 9 bases between them. The CDR3 runs to 15 residues. Germline-derived CDR1 and CDR2 are MDHEN and SYDVKM. The CDR3 bases are TGTGCCAGCAGTTTGCTGGTAGACTCTGGAAACACCATATATTTT. Protein: CASSLLVDSGNTIYF.

This chain connects TRBV24-1 to TRBJ2-1, with 9 bases matching TRBD2. V was pared by 5 bases and J by 3 bases, with 4 bases of the junction left unmatched. The CDR3 is 15 amino acids. Germline V gene data show CDR1 as KGHDR and CDR2 as SFDVKD. The CDR3 DNA follows: TGTGCCACCAGTGGCCTAGCGGGAAACTACAATGAGCAGTTCTTC. It translates to CATSGLAGNYNEQFF.

This clonotype was counted a few times. The CDR3 DNA sequence: TGCGCCAGCAGCTTGGACGCGATGCAGGGGGCCGGTGAGACCCAGTACTTC. This translates into CASSLDAMQGAGETQYF. The chain is built from TRBV5-1 and TRBJ2-5, with 8 positions matching TRBD1. The V and J ends lost 0 bases and 5 bases, in that order; junction bases with no gene match: 12. Germline V gives CDR1 SGHRS, CDR2 YFSETQ. The length of the CDR3 is 17 residues.

This clonotype was detected many times. CDR3 residues: CASSPWYTYNEQFF. Here the CDR3 DNA reads TGTGCCAGCAGCCCCTGGTATACCTACAATGAGCAGTTCTTC. V gene TRBV5-5 combines with J gene TRBJ2-1; unclear D gene. V dropped 4 bases and J dropped 2 bases, with 10 bases sitting between them. Germline lookup yields CDR1 SGHKS and CDR2 YYEKEE (reference sequence). The CDR3 runs to 14 residues.

V usage is TRBV6-5 and J usage is TRBJ2-4; perhaps TRBD2 as D (5 bases). V shed 2 bases and J shed 9 bases, with 14 bases lying between them. From germline, CDR1 is MNHEY and CDR2 SVGAGI. The CDR3 totals 14 residues. The CDR3 spells CASSYTPTSGIQYF. The CDR3 coding sequence is TGTGCCAGCAGTTACACCCCTACTAGTGGCATTCAGTACTTC.

The rearrangement uses TRBV21-1 and TRBJ2-6; the listed D gene, TRBD2, was not tested against the DNA. TRBV21-1 is tagged as a pseudogene. The CDR3 sequence is 15 residues long. The CDR3 protein is CASTVAGSGANVLTF. The CDR3 DNA sequence: TGTGCCAGCACCGTAGCGGGCTCTGGGGCCAACGTCCTGACTTTC.

This clonotype occurred many times. The chain joins TRBV20-1 to TRBJ2-3; D remains ambiguous. V lost 0 bases, J lost 0 bases, and 4 bases lay in between. This CDR3 is 13 amino acids long. CDR1 DFQATT and CDR2 SNEGSKA come from the germline V gene (reference sequence). The CDR3, as DNA: TGCAGTGCTAGAGATCCTAGCACAGATACGCAGTATTTT. It specifies CSARDPSTDTQYF.

V is TRBV18 and J is TRBJ2-2, with D perhaps TRBD2 (6 bases). CDR3 length equals 17 residues. CDR1 and CDR2 (germline): KGHSH, LQKENI. V dropped 0 bases and J dropped 2 bases, with 13 bases sitting between them. The CDR3 DNA follows: TGTGCCAGCTCACCACCGTGGGGACTCGCAAACACCGGGGAGCTGTTTTTT. It translates to CASSPPWGLANTGELFF.